These T cell receptor beta chains were read from a single sample in a study of control samples from healthy donors and cancer patients. TCRdb's table, derived via immunoSEQ multiplex PCR, lists solely in-frame clones and lacks some. The table records roughly 86,000 clones, about nine tenths of them present only once. Sequencing input: blood. The receptors were gathered from a woman aged 18-29 years in good health. The CDR3 runs from the conserved cysteine through the conserved F or W. Each record gives: V gene, J gene, CDR3 protein.

TRBV7-9	TRBJ1-1	CASSSSPGARGTEAFF
TRBV25-1	TRBJ1-1	CASSEFGNTEAFF
TRBV21-1	TRBJ2-7	CASSKKKPGGYEQYF
TRBV7-2	TRBJ1-3	CASSLAGGAGGNTIYF
TRBV7-2	TRBJ2-3	CASSLSSGGDTQYF
TRBV7-9	TRBJ2-7	CASSLSLNREQYF
TRBV19	TRBJ1-1	CASSIKEGNRVNTEAFF
TRBV7-9	TRBJ2-2	CASSFGGGTGELFF
TRBV3-1/TRBV3-2	TRBJ1-1	CASSQEGDIIEAFF
TRBV6-5	TRBJ1-6	CASSLVLRNSPLHF
TRBV3-1/TRBV3-2	TRBJ1-1	CASSERGAEAFF
TRBV5-5	TRBJ2-7	CASSLFSREQYF
TRBV2	TRBJ1-3	CASSSGNTIYF
TRBV18	TRBJ2-7	CASSLGGPYYEQYF
TRBV19	TRBJ1-1	CASKLDTEAFF
TRBV5-1	TRBJ1-5	CASSNDRSQPQHF
TRBV29-1	TRBJ1-5	CSVVTGFSNQPQHF
TRBV28	TRBJ1-2	CASSLNRASRYGYTF
TRBV2	TRBJ1-2	CASRSDTHYGYTF
TRBV6-5	TRBJ1-2	CASALLGGGGYTF
TRBV5-1	TRBJ2-1	CASSRLAGADNEQFF
TRBV3-1/TRBV3-2	TRBJ2-7	CASSQFRTGTYEQYF
TRBV3-1/TRBV3-2	TRBJ1-2	CASSQAAGGHGYTF
TRBV5-5	TRBJ2-1	CASSLQGLSYNEQFF
TRBV10-2	TRBJ2-3	CASRLAGGADTQYF
TRBV12-3/TRBV12-4	TRBJ1-2	CASSLERGGGYTF
TRBV2	TRBJ2-2	CASSLTTENTGELFF
TRBV12-3/TRBV12-4	TRBJ2-5	CASSLGETQYF
TRBV7-3	TRBJ1-1	CASSSGQGEAFF
TRBV9	TRBJ2-7	CASSVEGFYEQYF
TRBV12-5	TRBJ2-5	CASGLWDGQETQYF
TRBV6-5	TRBJ1-1	CASNRDSSLNTEAFF
TRBV27	TRBJ1-4	CASRGTAGEKLFF
TRBV4-1	TRBJ1-3	CASSQAQESSGNTIYF
TRBV5-1	TRBJ1-1	CASSLGGSPISEAFF
TRBV3-1/TRBV3-2	TRBJ2-3	CASSPKAAGTDTQYF
TRBV12-3/TRBV12-4	TRBJ1-4	CASSFFGEKLFF
TRBV10-1	TRBJ2-3	CASSDGGISAGDTQYF
TRBV6-1	TRBJ1-4	CASSEAERGGEKLFF
TRBV6-5	TRBJ2-5	CASTLGQGGETQYF
TRBV27	TRBJ1-6	CASSSPGQGYNSPLHF
TRBV7-2	TRBJ1-2	CASRGVGDPYGYTF
TRBV5-1	TRBJ1-2	CASSLELGEIYGYTF
TRBV4-2	TRBJ2-7	CASSQVANRPYEQYF
TRBV10-3	TRBJ1-1	CAISRGVTEAFF
TRBV15	TRBJ1-4	CATSRDRGTINEKLFF
TRBV2	TRBJ1-1	CASKAGVNTEAFF
TRBV9	TRBJ1-2	CASSVEAGSPYGYTF
TRBV11-2	TRBJ1-1	CASSLRTGLNTEAFF
TRBV27	TRBJ1-2	CASSGGNYGYTF
TRBV7-7	TRBJ2-5	CASSLAWEGAETQYF
TRBV10-1	TRBJ2-2	CASSESAAGGPRGELFF
TRBV19	TRBJ2-7	CASSIRGFYEQYF
TRBV11-3	TRBJ1-1	CASSLVPTAAAFF
TRBV27	TRBJ1-5	CASSSGGGAGPQHF
TRBV24-1	TRBJ2-3	CATSEPTSASTDTQYF
TRBV5-4	TRBJ2-2	CASSPVGGGELFF
TRBV20-1	TRBJ1-2	CSASYYGYTF
TRBV11-2	TRBJ1-6	CASSLVPEYSPLHF
TRBV18	TRBJ1-2	CASSPSLDKYGYTF